A selection of T cell receptor beta chains follows, all from one sample in a study of blood T cell repertoires in COVID-19. Assay: immunoSEQ multiplex PCR; the TCRdb copy retains only in-frame clones and omits some. The sample has some 260,000 clones, 70% to 90% seen once. Specimen: peripheral blood. All receptors come from a woman aged 25 to 39 with COVID-19, enrolled during active disease. Both conserved end residues are part of each CDR3. D genes are given only for firm matches. A row's size may be missing; if present it is once, few, many or a size class.

V	J	size	D	DNA	CDR3
TRBV7-2	TRBJ1-1	.	.	TGTGCCAGCAGCTTAGTGGTACCGGGACACGAGAACACTGAAGCTTTCTTT	CASSLVVPGHENTEAFF
TRBV7-9	TRBJ1-1	.	TRBD1	TGTGCCAGCAGCCAACCTGCCGGGACAGGGCAGAACACTGAAGCTTTCTTT	CASSQPAGTGQNTEAFF
TRBV6-5	TRBJ1-5	.	TRBD1	TGTGCCAGCAACAGGGGAAAAAATCAGCCCCAGCATTTT	CASNRGKNQPQHF
TRBV10-3	TRBJ1-4	once	.	TGTGCCATCAACGGGGGGACGGGTGAAAAACTGTTTTTT	CAINGGTGEKLFF
TRBV5-4	TRBJ2-5	.	TRBD2	TGTGCCAGCAGCCGGGGGGGACTAGCGGGACGTGAGGAGACCCAGTACTTC	CASSRGGLAGREETQYF
TRBV7-2	TRBJ2-7	.	.	TGTGCCAGCAGCGAGGGACATTCAACCTACGAGCAGTACTTC	CASSEGHSTYEQYF
TRBV11-2	TRBJ1-6	.	.	TGTGCCAGCAGCTTACGGGCGGGGAACCATTCACCCCTCCACTTT	CASSLRAGNHSPLHF
TRBV6-5	TRBJ1-1	.	.	TGTGCCAGCAGTATCCCGGGGAGGAACACTGAAGCTTTCTTT	CASSIPGRNTEAFF
TRBV11-2	TRBJ1-6	.	TRBD1	TGTGCCAGCAGCATAGACATCCTGACAGGGAATCCGACACCCCTCCACTTT	CASSIDILTGNPTPLHF
TRBV2	TRBJ1-4	.	TRBD1	TGTGCCAGCAGCCCCGGGACAGGGACGGGAACTAATGAAAAACTGTTTTTT	CASSPGTGTGTNEKLFF
TRBV5-1	TRBJ2-7	.	TRBD2	TGCGCCAGCACATCCGCTAGCGGATCCTACGAGCAGTACTTC	CASTSASGSYEQYF
TRBV19	TRBJ2-5	once	TRBD2	TGTGCCAGTAGTACCGGTAGCGGGAGGGCCGGGGAGACCCAGTACTTC	CASSTGSGRAGETQYF
TRBV5-4	TRBJ1-1	once	.	TGTGCCAGCAGCTTTGGGAGCACTGAAGCTTTCTTT	CASSFGSTEAFF
TRBV18	TRBJ1-6	.	.	TGTGCCAGCTCAACAAATACAGGGAGCTCCTATAATTCACCCCTCCACTTT	CASSTNTGSSYNSPLHF
TRBV18	TRBJ1-4	.	.	TGTGCCAGCTCACCGGTGGAGTTCCTAACTAATGAAAAACTGTTTTTT	CASSPVEFLTNEKLFF
TRBV6-5	TRBJ2-3	.	.	TGTGCCAGCAACCTGGGGCTGTCGACAGATACGCAGTATTTT	CASNLGLSTDTQYF
TRBV7-7	TRBJ1-1	.	TRBD1	TGTGCTAGCAGGCAACCACGGGACAGGTCCTCGAACACTGAAGCTTTCTTT	CASRQPRDRSSNTEAFF
TRBV28	TRBJ2-1	few	TRBD1	TGTGCCAGCAGTCCCCCGGAACCGGGACAGGTATCCTACAATGAGCAGTTCTTC	CASSPPEPGQVSYNEQFF
TRBV6-5	TRBJ2-3	few	TRBD2	TGTGCCAGCAAACTAGCGGTTCACACAGATACGCAGTATTTT	CASKLAVHTDTQYF
TRBV15	TRBJ2-5	.	.	TGTGCCACCAGCAGCTCAGGCGACCAAGAGACCCAGTACTTC	CATSSSGDQETQYF
TRBV12-3/TRBV12-4	TRBJ2-1	.	.	TGTGCCAGCAGTTTAGGGGGGCCTAATGAGCAGTTCTTC	CASSLGGPNEQFF
TRBV4-1	TRBJ1-1	.	TRBD1	TGCGCCAGCAGGAATCCCGGACAGGTTGGGGACAAAACTGAAGCTTTCTTT	CASRNPGQVGDKTEAFF
TRBV28	TRBJ1-1	.	TRBD1	TGTGCCAGCAGTTTGGCAAGGACAGGGTTTAACACTGAAGCTTTCTTT	CASSLARTGFNTEAFF
TRBV7-9	TRBJ1-2	.	TRBD1	TGTGCCAGCAGCCGGACTACAGGGGGTGGCTACACCTTC	CASSRTTGGGYTF
TRBV7-9	TRBJ2-1	.	TRBD2	TGTGCCAGCAGCTTACTAGCGGGCTTAAACAATGAGCAGTTCTTC	CASSLLAGLNNEQFF
TRBV6-5	TRBJ1-4	.	TRBD1	TGTGCCAGCAGCCGTGGGACAGAAACTAATGAAAAACTGTTTTTT	CASSRGTETNEKLFF
TRBV7-6	TRBJ2-3	.	.	TGTGCCAGCAGCTTAGACAGGGCCATCACAGATACGCAGTATTTT	CASSLDRAITDTQYF
TRBV28	TRBJ2-2	once	.	TGTGCCAGCAGCCTATACGGGGGGAACACCGGGGAGCTGTTTTTT	CASSLYGGNTGELFF
TRBV5-1	TRBJ2-2	.	.	TGCGCCAGCAGCTTTCAACAGGGGAACACCGGGGAGCTGTTTTTT	CASSFQQGNTGELFF
TRBV2	TRBJ2-4	.	TRBD2	TGTGCCAGCAGGAAGACTAGCGGGGGGAGGGAAAAGTTGGACTTC	CASRKTSGGREKLDF
TRBV6-2/TRBV6-3	TRBJ1-5	.	.	TGTGCCAGCAGTACCTACCTCAGGGGAGGCAATCAGCCCCAGCATTTT	CASSTYLRGGNQPQHF
TRBV7-8	TRBJ2-3	.	TRBD2	TGTGCCAGCAGCTCACTAGCGGGAGTGGGCACAGATACGCAGTATTTT	CASSSLAGVGTDTQYF
TRBV11-2	TRBJ1-6	.	.	TGTGCCAGCAGCTTAGCCGTGGGGGGGGAACCTAATTCACCCCTCCACTTT	CASSLAVGGEPNSPLHF
TRBV10-3	TRBJ1-2	.	TRBD1	TGTGCCATCAGTGAGTTGGCAGGGGGCCACTATGGCTACACCTTC	CAISELAGGHYGYTF
TRBV5-4	TRBJ2-3	.	.	TGTGCCAGCAGCTTGCCCGGGAGTATAAGCACAGATACGCAGTATTTT	CASSLPGSISTDTQYF
TRBV28	TRBJ2-7	.	.	TGTGCCAGCAGTTTCACTGGCGAGCAGTACTTC	CASSFTGEQYF
TRBV27	TRBJ2-1	.	TRBD1	TGTGCCAGCAGTTTATCGTGGGCAGGGGGCAATGAGCAGTTCTTC	CASSLSWAGGNEQFF
TRBV5-6	TRBJ2-1	.	.	TGTGCCAGCAGCTTGGCCGGAGGGGTTGATGAGCAGTTCTTC	CASSLAGGVDEQFF
TRBV6-2/TRBV6-3	TRBJ1-5	.	.	TGTGCCAGCAGTCCACCTTCGTCAGGCAATCAGCCCCAGCATTTT	CASSPPSSGNQPQHF
TRBV21-1	TRBJ1-6	.	.	TGTGCCAGCAGCGCCAATCCCTACAGAGCCTATTCCTATAATTCACCCCTCCACTTT	CASSANPYRAYSYNSPLHF
TRBV27	TRBJ2-7	once	.	TGTGCCAGCAGTTTTTTGGGGCAAGTCTACGAGCAGTACTTC	CASSFLGQVYEQYF
TRBV24-1	TRBJ2-5	once	TRBD2	TGTGCCACCAGTGAATCCTCAGGCGGGAGGGTCTACTTC	CATSESSGGRVYF
TRBV11-1	TRBJ2-1	.	TRBD2	TGTGCCAGCAGCACTAGCGGGGGGTACAATGAGCAGTTCTTC	CASSTSGGYNEQFF
TRBV29-1	TRBJ2-3	.	TRBD2	TGCAGCGTTGATAAAGCGGGAGTTACAGATACGCAGTATTTT	CSVDKAGVTDTQYF
TRBV12-3/TRBV12-4	TRBJ1-2	once	.	TGTGCCAGCAGTTTAACGAGTGGTGGCTACACCTTC	CASSLTSGGYTF
TRBV11-2	TRBJ1-1	.	.	TGTGCCAGCAGCTTAGGACAGCCGGCTTTCTTT	CASSLGQPAFF
TRBV6-6	TRBJ1-5	.	.	TGTGCCAGCAGTTTCACGGACCCGAGGGCAAATCAGCCCCAGCATTTT	CASSFTDPRANQPQHF
TRBV27	TRBJ2-2	.	.	TGTGCCAGCAGTCGATCGAACGGAAGACTCGGGGAGCTGTTTTTT	CASSRSNGRLGELFF
TRBV10-2	TRBJ2-1	.	.	TGCGCCAGCAGTGCGGGGTCCTACAATGAGCAGTTCTTC	CASSAGSYNEQFF
TRBV11-2	TRBJ2-1	.	TRBD2	TGTGCCAGCAACCTAGCGGGGGGCTACAATGAGCAGTTCTTC	CASNLAGGYNEQFF
TRBV13	TRBJ1-1	.	TRBD1	TGTGCCAGCAGCTTACGACAGGGTCAGTCCACTGAAGCTTTCTTT	CASSLRQGQSTEAFF